Following are 2 T cell receptor beta chains from one sample sequenced in a study of cytomegalovirus exposure and HLA in healthy donors. It was with 60 Vbeta and 13 Jbeta primers that the PCR ran. The repertoire was sequenced with immunoSEQ multiplex PCR; TCRdb's copy has only in-frame clones and lacks some. Of just over 150,000 clones listed, roughly 84% are singletons. The sample comprised PBMCs. These receptors all come from a man aged 50 to 59 in good health and CMV-seropositive.

This clone was detected a few times. The rearrangement uses TRBV6-1 and TRBJ2-2; TRBD2 is a possible D gene (6 bases). The V end was cut by 4 bases, the J end by 1 base, with 19 bases between. Germline V gives CDR1 MNHNS, CDR2 SASEGT. The CDR3 length is 18 residues. CDR3 DNA sequence: TGTGCCAGCAGTGTGTGGGGGGACTTTTCTGTGAACACCGGGGAGCTGTTTTTT. It codes for CASSVWGDFSVNTGELFF.

The chain recombines TRBV27 with TRBJ1-1, with TRBD1 as a possible D gene (6 bases). Germline values: CDR1 MNHEY, CDR2 SMNVEV (reference sequence). Trimming removed 6 bases at V and 4 bases at J, with 18 bases between. The CDR3 has 15 amino acids. The CDR3 sequence: CASRHLGGRSTEAFF. CDR3 bases: TGTGCCAGCAGACACTTAGGGGGACGGAGCACTGAAGCTTTCTTT.